The clone carrying this T cell receptor beta chain was seen many times. The data were obtained in a study of Graves' ophthalmopathy and Graves' hyperthyroidism. Looking at the study overall: Peripheral blood was gathered at first diagnosis, ahead of any treatment whatsoever.

CDR3 length equals 15 residues. The germline V gene has CDR1 MNHNY and CDR2 SVGAGI (reference sequence). With 5 bases clipped from V and 7 bases from J, the junction kept 6 bases outside the gene matches. The authors amplified TCR beta CDR3 regions, and they did so from RNA transcripts for repertoire sequencing. The library came from an HTBI-primed first-round RT-PCR and a second-round multiplex PCR. TCRdb reprocessed the multiplex PCR reads with MiXCR, giving one entry per CDR3 protein. Among over 650,000 distinct CDR3 sequences listed, over 40% were seen once. Clinicians diagnosed using symptoms, serum thyroxine, TRAb, thyroid ultrasound and orbital computed tomography.

The sequenced material came from peripheral blood. The chain employs TRBV6-6 and TRBJ1-4; 11 bases are a match to TRBD1. The clonotype comes from an adult man with Graves' ophthalmopathy. Here the CDR3 DNA reads TGTGCCAGCAGTGGAAGGACAGGGGGCCCTGAAAAACTGTTTTTT. It encodes CASSGRTGGPEKLFF.